Shown below are 22 T cell receptor beta chains from a single sample sequenced in a study of cytomegalovirus exposure and HLA in healthy donors. The PCR made use of 60 Vbeta and 13 Jbeta primers. Produced via immunoSEQ multiplex PCR; TCRdb's table is partial and in-frame only. The sample holds more than 40,000 clones, approximately 84% seen once. Sequenced input: PBMCs. The origin of the receptors is a man over 45 in good health and CMV-seronegative.

The CDR3 protein is CASHSRDTGAFYTDTQYF. The DNA for the CDR3 is TGTGCCAGCCACTCCCGGGACACAGGGGCCTTCTACACAGATACGCAGTATTTT. V gene TRBV28 combines with J gene TRBJ2-3; the match to TRBD1 covers 7 bases. Germline assignment: CDR1 MDHEN and CDR2 SYDVKM. This CDR3 has 18 amino acids. The trim removed 8 bases at V and 2 bases at J, leaving 19 bases unmatched.

The chain combines TRBV7-2 with TRBJ2-5, with TRBD2 as a possible D gene (6 bases). The V end was cut by 5 bases, the J end by 7 bases, with 14 bases between. The CDR3 has 13 residues. Germline values: CDR1 SGHTA, CDR2 FQGNSA. The CDR3 DNA reads TGTGCCAGCAGCCCAGCGGGCCTGGGGACCCAGTACTTC. It encodes CASSPAGLGTQYF. The full variable domain, rest sourced from reference TRBV7-2 and TRBJ2-5, is GAGVSQSPSNKVTEKGKDVELRCDPISGHTALYWYRQSLGQGLEFLIYFQGNSAPDKSGLPSDRFSAERTGGSVSTLTIQRTQQEDSAVYLCASSPAGLGTQYFGPGTRLLVL.

The V and J genes are TRBV9 and TRBJ1-2; D is perhaps TRBD1 (6 bases). The CDR3 runs to 14 residues. Germline CDR1 SGDLS, CDR2 YYNGEE. Between the trimmed V and J ends, which lost 3 bases and 7 bases, there was a span of 16 bases. In DNA, the CDR3 is TGTGCCAGCAGCGCAGGAGGGGGGGCGGGTGGCTACACCTTC. The encoded protein is CASSAGGGAGGYTF.

The chain carries TRBV19 and TRBJ2-5; no firm D call. The germline gives CDR1 LNHDA, CDR2 SQIVND (reference sequence). The CDR3 runs 13 residues. V was pared by 5 bases and J by 0 bases, with 7 bases between. CDR3 in amino acids: CASSPEYQETQYF. CDR3 bases: TGTGCCAGTAGTCCCGAGTACCAAGAGACCCAGTACTTC.

This clone was detected once. This chain connects TRBV9 to TRBJ2-3, with 7 nucleotides matching TRBD1. This CDR3 comprises 15 residues. The ends lost 3 bases at V and 0 bases at J; junction bases unmatched: 4. Germline V gene lookup returns CDR1 SGDLS and CDR2 YYNGEE. The CDR3: CASSGGTVSTDTQYF. The CDR3 nucleotides are TGTGCCAGCAGCGGGGGGACAGTTAGCACAGATACGCAGTATTTT.

The genes are TRBV2 and TRBJ2-7; D perhaps matches TRBD2 (6 bases). In germline, CDR1 is SNHLY, CDR2 FYNNEI. CDR3 size: 15 residues. V was pared by 6 bases and J by 2 bases, with 17 bases between. The CDR3 nucleotides are TGTGCCAGCAGCGCCGCTACGGGGAGGACCTACGAGCAGTACTTC. This codes for CASSAATGRTYEQYF.

The V call is TRBV6-5, the J call TRBJ1-6, with 8 bases matching TRBD1. CDR1 MNHEY and CDR2 SVGAGI come from the germline V gene. V lost 5 bases, J lost 7 bases, and 7 bases stayed unmatched. This CDR3 has 15 residues. CDR3: CASSQTGTGNSPLHF. The CDR3 DNA follows: TGTGCCAGCAGTCAAACCGGGACAGGCAATTCACCCCTCCACTTT.

This chain connects TRBV5-1 to TRBJ1-1; TRBD1 might be the D (5 bases). The CDR3 sequence is 13 residues long. Germline V CDR1 and CDR2: SGHRS, YFSETQ. Trimming stripped 2 bases from V and 6 bases from J, with 11 bases between. For the CDR3, the DNA is TGCGCCAGCAGCTTTAGGCGGGGCGCTGAAGCTTTCTTT. It specifies CASSFRRGAEAFF.

The chain couples TRBV6-1 to TRBJ1-1; 8 bases align to TRBD1. The CDR3 is 14 residues long. Germline values: CDR1 MNHNS, CDR2 SASEGT. The ends lost 4 bases at V and 2 bases at J; junction bases unmatched: 3. The CDR3 sequence is CASSVDRGNTEAFF. The CDR3 bases are TGTGCCAGCAGTGTAGACAGGGGCAACACTGAAGCTTTCTTT.

The CDR3 DNA reads as TGTGCCAGCTCATTCCGGGACAATACCTACAATGAGCAGTTCTTC. Translated: CASSFRDNTYNEQFF. This chain uses TRBV18 with TRBJ2-1, with D maybe TRBD1 (6 bases). The CDR3 has 15 amino acids. The V gene lost 5 bases and the J gene lost 2 bases, with 13 bases spanning the gap. Germline CDR1 is KGHSH and CDR2 is LQKENI.

This chain joins TRBV11-2 and TRBJ2-4; TRBD2 agrees at 9 bases. The V segment lost 4 bases and the J segment 0 bases; nucleotides outside the gene matches: 4. Germline V gene lookup returns CDR1 SGHAT and CDR2 FQNNGV. The CDR3 spans 16 residues. The CDR3 is CASSSRRGGAKNIQYF. Written as DNA, the CDR3 is TGTGCCAGCAGCTCCCGGCGGGGGGGAGCCAAAAACATTCAGTACTTC.

The chain recombines TRBV5-4 with TRBJ2-1; 11 positions match TRBD2. Losses at the gene ends were 0 bases for V and 6 bases for J; bases not matched to a gene: 2. Germline lookup yields CDR1 SGHNT and CDR2 YYREEE (reference sequence). The CDR3 consists of 15 residues. The CDR3 spells CASSLGGLAANEQFF. CDR3 DNA sequence: TGTGCCAGCAGCTTGGGGGGACTAGCGGCCAATGAGCAGTTCTTC. Combining the CDR3 with reference TRBV5-4 and TRBJ2-1 gives the whole variable domain ETGVTQSPTHLIKTRGQQVTLRCSSQSGHNTVSWYQQALGQGPQFIFQYYREEENGRGNFPPRFSGLQFPNYSSELNVNALELDDSALYLCASSLGGLAANEQFFGPGTRLTVL.

This clone was observed once. This chain joins TRBV18 and TRBJ2-7, with D tentatively TRBD1 (6 bases). CDR3 length equals 18 residues. Germline V gives CDR1 KGHSH, CDR2 LQKENI. The germline V and J ends were trimmed by 9 bases and 3 bases, with 30 bases remaining between them. CDR3 DNA: TGTGCCAGTTCCCGAACCGGCAGGGGTCTTGGGGTAGGCTACGAGCAGTACTTC. This codes for CASSRTGRGLGVGYEQYF.

The chain carries TRBV7-9 and TRBJ2-7; no clear D gene. V was clipped by 5 bases and J by 4 bases, with 9 bases between them. CDR1 SEHNR and CDR2 FQNEAQ come from the germline V gene (reference sequence). The length of the CDR3 is 12 residues. The CDR3 region is CASSTESYEQYF. Written as DNA, the CDR3 is TGTGCCAGCAGCACCGAGTCTTACGAGCAGTACTTC.

CDR3 nucleotide sequence: TGTGCCAGCAGCTTTCGCACTGAAGCTTTCTTT. Protein: CASSFRTEAFF. The chain uses TRBV7-2 and TRBJ1-1, with no clear D. Trimming pared 3 bases from V and 4 bases from J, leaving 3 bases between. CDR3 length: 11 amino acids. The germline CDR1 and CDR2 sequences are SGHTA and FQGNSA.

This chain connects TRBV6-5 to TRBJ2-3, with D perhaps TRBD1 (5 bases). Germline V CDR1 and CDR2: MNHEY, SVGAGI. V shed 0 bases and J shed 6 bases, with 13 bases lying between them. CDR3 length: 15 residues. CDR3 bases: TGTGCCAGCAGTTACTCCCAGGGCCTTTGGGATACGCAGTATTTT. It specifies CASSYSQGLWDTQYF.

The V call is TRBV5-1, the J call TRBJ1-5; no definite D call. V lost 0 bases to trimming and J lost 3 bases, with 7 bases between them. Germline V lookup: CDR1 SGHRS, CDR2 YFSETQ. The CDR3 length is 14 residues. This chain's CDR3 is CASSLGGNNQPQHF. DNA of the CDR3: TGCGCCAGCAGCTTGGGCGGCAACAATCAGCCCCAGCATTTT.

This rearrangement joins TRBV11-3 to TRBJ2-3, with TRBD1 as a possible D gene (6 bases). This CDR3 has 15 amino acids. Germline V gene data show CDR1 as SGHNT and CDR2 as YENEEA. The V gene lost 5 bases and the J gene lost 4 bases, with 16 bases spanning the gap. CDR3: CASSLGMGAPDTQYF. The CDR3 coding sequence is TGTGCCAGCAGCCTGGGGATGGGGGCTCCAGATACGCAGTATTTT. Using reference TRBV11-3 and TRBJ2-3 for the parts outside the CDR3, the full variable domain is EAGVVQSPRYKIIEKKQPVAFWCNPISGHNTLYWYLQNLGQGPELLIRYENEEAVDDSQLPKDRFSAERLKGVDSTLKIQPAELGDSAVYLCASSLGMGAPDTQYFGPGTRLTVL.

The V call is TRBV2, the J call TRBJ2-2; the match to TRBD1 covers 7 bases. The junction had 5 bases not matched to a gene; V was cut back by 8 bases and J by 2 bases. The germline gives CDR1 SNHLY, CDR2 FYNNEI. The CDR3 has 14 residues. CDR3 residues: CASRGQRNTGELFF. The DNA of the CDR3 is TGTGCCAGCCGGGGACAGAGAAACACCGGGGAGCTGTTTTTT.

A note on this clone: The junction departs from germline at one end; a sequencing error may be responsible. This sequence joins TRBV7-9 and TRBJ2-1; a weak D match, TRBD1 (5 bases). Germline V gene sequence: CDR1 SEHNR, CDR2 FQNEAQ (reference sequence). This CDR3 comprises 14 residues. CDR3 DNA: TGTTCCAGCGTGGGGCTCACCGGCCTCAATGAGCAGTTCTTC. This translates into CSSVGLTGLNEQFF.

V gene TRBV7-9 combines with J gene TRBJ1-2, with 7 bases identical to TRBD1. Germline CDR1 SEHNR, CDR2 FQNEAQ (reference sequence). V was clipped by 1 base and J by 4 bases; unmatched bases: 6. This CDR3 contains 15 residues. The CDR3 reads CASSLGTGSGYGYTF. DNA for the CDR3: TGTGCCAGCAGCTTAGGGACAGGCTCTGGCTATGGCTACACCTTC. The entire variable domain, with the rest obtained from reference TRBV7-9 and TRBJ1-2, is as follows: DTGVSQNPRHKITKRGQNVTFRCDPISEHNRLYWYRQTLGQGPEFLTYFQNEAQLEKSRLLSDRFSAERPKGSFSTLEIQRTEQGDSAMYLCASSLGTGSGYGYTFGSGTRLTVV.

The J gene is TRBJ2-5, the V gene TRBV9, with D possibly TRBD1 on 5 matching bases. From germline, CDR1 is SGDLS and CDR2 YYNGEE. This CDR3 spans 14 amino acids. V was trimmed by 0 bases and J by 1 base, leaving 7 bases between them. Here the CDR3 DNA reads TGTGCCAGCAGCGTAGCAGGGCCCCAAGAGACCCAGTACTTC. Protein product: CASSVAGPQETQYF.